This T cell receptor beta chain was found in a study of Siglec-9 on CD8 T cells in melanoma (dated by TCRdb to about 2019). Background on the whole study: The study examined the expression of Siglec-9 on CD8+ T cells and how Siglec-9 regulates T cells within the melanoma tumor microenvironment. Paper-wide results and their limitations: According to the report, an effector memory CD8+ T-cell subset that seemed to build up inside melanoma tumors was both marked and regulated by Siglec-9.

With regard to this clone: It lacks a known antigen. No base qualities exist here, and no much larger clone lies one base off it.

Relative to germline, V is 2 bases shorter and J is 4 bases shorter, with 11 bases between their ends. The CDR3 numbers 15 residues from cysteine through phenylalanine. Kept here is only the CDR3 DNA, which spans 45 bases and is read in frame from base 1. The germline V gene (reference sequence) yields LNHDA for CDR1 and SQIVND for CDR2. Preparation of the library involved the immunoSEQ multiplex PCR assay. TCRdb stores this immuneACCESS table with in-frame sequences only. Part of the clones is absent; in the studies checked, under half of the shortfall reflects unresolved V genes, and no reason is known for the rest. The sample has 30,000 to 45,000 clones on record, approximately 84% of them singletons. The top ten constitute approximately 2% of the sample.

The sample was Siglec-9- CD8+ T cells sorted from blood. The intended sense of this specimen's cell subset or site label: CD8 T cells lacking Siglec-9. The sequence is built from TRBV19 and TRBJ2-2, with a tentative D gene TRBD2 over 6 matching bases. The receptor's source is a human donor in good health. In nucleotide form, the sequence is TGTGCCAGTAGTATAATGGGGGGTATCACCGGGGAGCTGTTTTTT. This encodes CASSIMGGITGELFF. Here the CDR3 is joined to the reference TRBV19 and TRBJ2-2 genes, and the full variable domain is: DGGITQSPKYLFRKEGQNVTLSCEQNLNHDAMYWYRQDPGQGLRLIYYSQIVNDFQKGDIAEGYSVSREKKESFPLTVTSAQKNPTAFYLCASSIMGGITGELFFGEGSRLTVL.